The rows below give T cell receptor beta chains drawn from one sample of a study of identical twins. TCRdb re-analysed the 5' RACE reads in MiXCR, keeping a single row per CDR3 protein. The table records 250,000 or so distinct CDR3 sequences, roughly 13% of them present only once. The sample was also linked to a second study, of yellow fever vaccine responses in identical twins.

The sample taken for sequencing was memory (CD45RO+) T cells sorted from blood. These receptors were obtained from a woman younger than 35 in good health. Both conserved end residues are part of each CDR3. The D gene is left open where the match is weak. For some rows the clone size is stated as once, few or many, or as a class when expanded; others skip it.

j_call v_call clone_size d_call cdr3_aa cdr3_nt
TRBJ1-5 TRBV20-1 - - CSATGPLSNQPQHF TGCAGTGCCACAGGTCCCCTGAGCAATCAGCCCCAGCATTTT
TRBJ2-1 TRBV24-1 many TRBD1 CATSEGGQGLGGEQFF TGTGCCACCAGCGAGGGGGGACAGGGGCTCGGGGGGGAGCAGTTCTTC
TRBJ2-2 TRBV4-3 - - CASSQDEGARELFF TGCGCCAGCAGCCAAGATGAAGGGGCCCGGGAGCTGTTTTTT
TRBJ1-6 TRBV27 few - CASSLLGSPLHF TGTGCCAGCAGTTTATTAGGTTCACCCCTCCACTTT
TRBJ2-1 TRBV4-2 many - CASSQGQYAYNEQFF TGTGCCAGCAGCCAAGGACAGTATGCCTACAATGAGCAGTTCTTC
TRBJ1-4 TRBV6-9 many - CASSQPAGNEKLFF TGTGCCAGCAGCCAACCCGCGGGAAATGAAAAACTGTTTTTT
TRBJ1-2 TRBV7-9 - - CASSPPGGRDYGYTF TGTGCCAGCAGCCCCCCGGGGGGCAGGGACTATGGCTACACCTTC
TRBJ1-5 TRBV18 - - CASSLRASNQPQHF TGTGCCAGCTCGCTCAGGGCAAGCAATCAGCCCCAGCATTTT
TRBJ2-7 TRBV7-6 many - CASSLYDSYEQYF TGTGCCAGCAGCTTGTACGACAGCTACGAGCAGTACTTC
TRBJ2-1 TRBV6-1 few TRBD1 CASSKTGVNYNEQFF TGTGCCAGCAGCAAGACAGGGGTCAACTACAATGAGCAGTTCTTC
TRBJ2-5 TRBV5-6 - TRBD1 CASSATGVMYQETQYF TGTGCCAGCAGCGCTACAGGGGTCATGTACCAAGAGACCCAGTACTTC
TRBJ2-1 TRBV12-3/TRBV12-4 few - CASMGVYNEQFF TGTGCCAGCATGGGGGTCTACAATGAGCAGTTCTTC
TRBJ2-3 TRBV20-1 many TRBD2 CRALGLAGRTERTDTQYF TGCAGGGCTCTAGGACTAGCGGGACGAACTGAACGGACAGATACGCAGTATTTT
TRBJ2-1 TRBV7-8 - - CASSLAGKSSYNEQFF TGTGCCAGCAGCTTAGCGGGGAAGAGCTCCTACAATGAGCAGTTCTTC
TRBJ2-2 TRBV11-2 - TRBD2 CASSKGTSGSIAGELFF TGTGCCAGCAGCAAGGGGACTAGCGGGAGTATCGCCGGGGAGCTGTTTTTT
TRBJ2-2 TRBV6-5 - TRBD1 CASSYYRIKQQGSTGELFF TGTGCCAGCAGTTATTATCGAATCAAGCAACAGGGGTCGACCGGGGAGCTGTTTTTT
TRBJ2-5 TRBV7-9 many - CASGTRETQYF TGTGCCAGCGGCACTCGAGAGACCCAGTACTTC
TRBJ1-1 TRBV20-1 - - CSAREWQGTEAFF TGCAGTGCTAGAGAATGGCAGGGGACTGAAGCTTTCTTT
TRBJ2-3 TRBV6-1 few TRBD2 CASSAEGGADTQYF TGTGCCAGCAGTGCAGAGGGAGGGGCAGATACGCAGTATTTT
TRBJ2-7 TRBV28 few TRBD1 CASRTPDRVHEQYF TGTGCCAGCAGGACCCCGGACAGGGTCCACGAGCAGTACTTC
TRBJ2-1 TRBV29-1 many TRBD1 CSVVGDFGQGVRDEQFF TGCAGCGTCGTGGGGGATTTCGGACAGGGGGTTCGGGATGAGCAGTTCTTC
TRBJ1-1 TRBV5-1 many - CASSSGINTEAFF TGCGCCAGCAGTTCCGGGATCAACACTGAAGCTTTCTTT
TRBJ2-1 TRBV7-6 - TRBD2 CASSLTSEYYNEQFF TGTGCCAGCAGCTTGACTAGCGAGTATTACAATGAGCAGTTCTTC
TRBJ2-1 TRBV6-2/TRBV6-3 - TRBD2 CASSADLAGGTNEQFF TGTGCCAGCAGCGCCGATCTAGCGGGAGGCACCAATGAGCAGTTCTTC
TRBJ2-2 TRBV5-5 many - CASSLGQLNTGELFF TGTGCCAGCAGCTTGGGACAGCTGAACACCGGGGAGCTGTTTTTT
TRBJ2-5 TRBV7-7 few - CASSLVGGIEETQYF TGTGCTAGCAGCTTAGTAGGAGGGATTGAAGAGACCCAGTACTTC
TRBJ2-2 TRBV28 - - CASSLTGFGGELFF TGTGCCAGCAGTTTGACAGGATTCGGCGGGGAGCTGTTTTTT
TRBJ2-1 TRBV4-2 - TRBD2 CASSQGEGYNEQFF TGTGCCAGCAGCCAAGGGGAGGGATACAATGAGCAGTTCTTC
TRBJ2-6 TRBV24-1 - TRBD1 CATSGTGDSGANVLTF TGTGCCACCTCTGGGACAGGCGACTCTGGGGCCAACGTCCTGACTTTC